The clone carrying this T cell receptor (beta chain) occurred many times. The antigen is unknown. The study profiled TCR beta VDJ and CDR3 using genomic DNA as template. TCRdb analysed the reads with MiXCR anew, one entry per CDR3 protein. The sample gives some 120,000 distinct CDR3 sequences, more than 40% of which show up once; roughly 2.7% is in the top ten. This sample is drawn from a study of CD8+CD57+ T cells in acquired aplastic anemia. Across the whole study: Sorted CD4+ and CD8+ cells gave an average of about 3.4 ug of DNA. Reads per healthy sample averaged about 10.8 million (CD4+) and fewer than 13 million (CD8+).

Study-level points and caveats: The CD8+ Simpson's diversity of patients and controls was not significantly different. Some 30 shared CD8+ CDR3s appeared highly expressed within patients' immunodominant clones.

CDR3 length: 12 amino acids. CDR1 and CDR2 (germline): SGHRS, YFSETQ. Trimming pared 2 bases from V and 9 bases from J, leaving 9 bases between. This chain joins TRBV5-1 and TRBJ2-1; weak D call: TRBD1 (6 bases). Sequencing was done on a sample of sorted CD4+, CD8+, or CD8+CD57+ T cells (not recorded which) from PBMCs. The source of this sequence is a human donor in good health, serving as a control. Here the CDR3 DNA reads TGCGCCAGCAGCTTAAAAGGGGGTGAGCAGTTCTTC. Its translation is CASSLKGGEQFF.